Detailed here is one T cell receptor beta chain. This CDR3 has 14 amino acids. Germline V gives CDR1 SGHTA, CDR2 FQGNSA. V lost 5 bases and J lost 4, with 14 bases in between. These data belong to a study of control samples from healthy donors and cancer patients. Profiling relied on immunoSEQ multiplex PCR, and the TCRdb table lists in-frame clones only, not all of them. Altogether 120,000 or so clones are present, just over 90% being singletons, with the ten largest covering 1.7%. The sequencing input was PBMCs. V gene TRBV7-2 combines with J gene TRBJ1-2; D might be TRBD1 (5 bases). The TCR sequence derives from a middle-aged man with head and neck cancer. CDR3 protein: CASSPQTATYGYTF. The CDR3 coding sequence is TGTGCCAGCAGCCCACAGACAGCCACCTATGGCTACACCTTC.